This T cell receptor beta chain was recovered during a study of T cells in Graves' hyperthyroidism and ophthalmopathy. About the study: Initial diagnosis, before any treatment, was when peripheral blood was collected. Findings and caveats of the study: Model output signaled ophthalmopathy a median roughly six months ahead of onset. A model of 13 V-J features distinguished ophthalmopathy from stable hyperthyroidism.

RNA transcripts yielded amplified TCR beta CDR3 regions. The HTBI primer set served for first-round RT-PCR of the TCR CDR3. One entry per CDR3 protein, called by TCRdb with MiXCR from the multiplex PCR reads. The sample carries 650,000 to 700,000 distinct CDR3 sequences, 17% recorded once. For Graves' hyperthyroidism to be stable, ophthalmopathy could not progress within 18 months. The CDR3 sequence is 16 residues long. CDR1 and CDR2 from the germline V gene are GTSNPN and SVGIG (reference sequence). The V end was cut by 2 bases, the J end by 3 bases, with 16 bases between. A remark on this clonotype: Its antigen is currently unknown.

This clonotype was obtained from a man aged 50 to 60 with Graves' hyperthyroidism. The rearrangement links TRBV30 to TRBJ2-2, with D perhaps TRBD2 (6 bases). Sequenced: blood. The CDR3 protein is CAWSPGVGIHTGELFF. The CDR3 bases are TGTGCCTGGAGTCCGGGGGTTGGCATTCACACCGGGGAGCTGTTTTTT.